These 21 T cell receptor beta chains share one sample of origin, sequenced in a study of CD8+ T cells in alopecia areata. RNA, once extracted, was reverse transcribed into cDNA for use as the sequencing template. Assay: immunoSEQ multiplex PCR; the TCRdb copy retains only in-frame clones and omits some. Found here are about 130,000 clones, approximately 48% of them singletons; the top ten hold around 19%. Sample: CD8+ T cells sorted from blood, taken at week 0. The source is a human donor with alopecia areata.

At least ten counts were recorded for this clone. This chain connects TRBV15 to TRBJ2-5; D remains unclear. CDR3 size: 17 residues. CDR1 and CDR2 from the germline V gene are LNHNV and YYDKDF (reference sequence). The V gene lost 0 bases and the J gene lost 6 bases, with 20 bases spanning the gap. The chain's CDR3 is CATSRDRPLGWKKTQYF. The CDR3 DNA is TGTGCCACCAGCAGAGATCGCCCCCTGGGGTGGAAGAAGACCCAGTACTTC.

In its sample, this clone was seen a few times. The CDR3 nucleotides are TGTGCCAGCAGTGAATGGGGCAGGGGTATAGAAGAGACCCAGTACTTC. As protein: CASSEWGRGIEETQYF. The chain carries TRBV25-1 and TRBJ2-5, with D possibly matching TRBD1 (6 bases). This CDR3 has 16 residues. V lost 1 base and J lost 3, with 15 bases in between. Germline V lookup: CDR1 MGHDK, CDR2 SYGVNS.

V usage is TRBV5-1 and J usage is TRBJ2-7, with D perhaps matching TRBD2 (6 bases). Germline V gene sequence: CDR1 SGHRS, CDR2 YFSETQ. Between the trimmed V and J ends, which lost 0 bases and 5 bases, there was a span of 15 bases. CDR3 length equals 15 residues. The CDR3 loop reads CASSLVGIAVHEQYF. Here the CDR3 DNA reads TGCGCCAGCAGCTTGGTAGGGATAGCGGTCCACGAGCAGTACTTC.

The V call is TRBV7-2, the J call TRBJ1-5; no clear D. The CDR3 consists of 14 residues. Germline V lookup: CDR1 SGHTA, CDR2 FQGNSA. The V and J ends lost 2 bases and 3 bases respectively, with 8 bases between them. This CDR3 reads CASSLKATNQPQHF. The CDR3 DNA sequence: TGTGCCAGCAGCTTAAAAGCTACCAATCAGCCCCAGCATTTT.

The V call is TRBV7-9, the J call TRBJ1-1; the D is unclear. Deletions cut 2 bases from V and 6 bases from J, with 4 bases between. The CDR3 sequence is 11 residues long. Germline V gene data show CDR1 as SEHNR and CDR2 as FQNEAQ (reference sequence). CDR3 region: CASSLPAEAFF. As DNA, the CDR3 is TGTGCCAGCAGCTTACCTGCTGAAGCTTTCTTT.

V is TRBV27 and J is TRBJ1-2, with D maybe TRBD1 (5 bases). There are 15 residues in the CDR3. CDR1 MNHEY and CDR2 SMNVEV come from the germline V gene (reference sequence). Between the trimmed V and J ends, which lost 6 bases and 2 bases, there was a span of 16 bases. Written as DNA, the CDR3 is TGTGCCAGCAGCCCGGGCGGGGCCCCAAACTATGGCTACACCTTC. Amino acid sequence: CASSPGGAPNYGYTF.

This clone was recorded a few times. The V gene is TRBV6-1, the J gene TRBJ1-2; perhaps TRBD1 as D (6 bases). V gave up 3 bases and J gave up 2 bases, with 10 bases separating them. This CDR3 has 14 residues. Germline V gene lookup returns CDR1 MNHNS and CDR2 SASEGT. The CDR3 loop is CASSDQGTNYGYTF. In nucleotides, the CDR3 is TGTGCCAGCAGTGACCAGGGGACGAACTATGGCTACACCTTC.

The rearrangement uses TRBV30 and TRBJ2-1; 9 bases align to TRBD2. V was pared by 1 base and J by 4 bases, with 8 bases of the junction left unmatched. The length of the CDR3 is 16 residues. The germline CDR1 and CDR2 sequences are GTSNPN and SVGIG (reference sequence). The CDR3 coding sequence is TGTGCCTGGAGTGAGATTAGCGGGGGACATTACAATGAGCAGTTCTTC. Translated: CAWSEISGGHYNEQFF.

The chain joins TRBV7-2 to TRBJ2-3; D not resolved. Trimming pared 3 bases from V and 4 bases from J, leaving 8 bases between. CDR3 length: 13 residues. CDR1 is SGHTA, CDR2 FQGNSA, per germline. The DNA of the CDR3 is TGTGCCAGCAGCTTGACCCTCGCAGATACGCAGTATTTT. This gives the protein CASSLTLADTQYF.

The V gene is TRBV4-3, the J gene TRBJ1-1; D unclear. The CDR3 sequence is 16 residues long. Trimming took 2 bases from V and 0 from J, leaving 13 bases between them. Germline V gives CDR1 LGHNA, CDR2 YSLEER. CDR3 nucleotides: TGCGCCAGCAGCCAAAGTACAGAGGGCTTGAACACTGAAGCTTTCTTT. This codes for CASSQSTEGLNTEAFF.

In its sample, this clone was seen a few times. This sequence joins TRBV11-2 and TRBJ2-7; the match to TRBD1 covers 12 bases. Germline V gene data show CDR1 as SGHAT and CDR2 as FQNNGV. The CDR3 is 19 residues long. V lost 2 bases and J lost 0; bases outside the gene matches: 11. The CDR3 nucleotides read TGTGCCAGCAGCTTATTCCGGGACAGGGGGCCCAGCGGCTCCTACGAGCAGTACTTC. Protein product: CASSLFRDRGPSGSYEQYF.

V is TRBV11-2 and J is TRBJ2-7; D not resolved. With 7 bases removed from V and 4 bases from J, the gap between germline ends came to 14 bases. The germline V gene encodes CDR1 SGHAT and CDR2 FQNNGV. The CDR3 extends over 13 amino acids. This chain's CDR3 is CASTLIGSYEQYF. The CDR3 DNA follows: TGTGCCAGCACTTTGATAGGAAGTTACGAGCAGTACTTC.

As DNA, the CDR3 is TGTGCCAGCAGCTTAGCGTCAGGACAGGGGGGGGAGCAGTACTTC. It is translated as CASSLASGQGGEQYF. This chain uses TRBV7-8 with TRBJ2-7; 10 bases agree with TRBD1. This CDR3 comprises 15 residues. Germline values: CDR1 SGHVS, CDR2 FQNEAQ. V lost 0 bases, J lost 7 bases, and 6 bases stayed unmatched.

Turning to this clone: At one end the junction does not follow the germline gene, possibly because of a read error. The chain links TRBV13 to TRBJ1-5; 7 positions match TRBD1. The CDR3 has 14 residues. CDR1 and CDR2 from the germline V gene are PRHDT and FYEKMQ (reference sequence). CDR3 coding DNA: TGTGCCAGCAGCATAGGGACAGACAATCAGCCCCAGCATTTT. It is translated as CASSIGTDNQPQHF. Filled out from reference TRBV13 and TRBJ1-5, the complete variable domain reads AAGVIQSPRHLIKEKRETATLKCYPIPRHDTVYWYQQGPGQDPQFLISFYEKMQSDKGSIPDRFSAQQFSDYHSELNMSSLELGDSALYFCASSIGTDNQPQHFGDGTRLSIL.

J is TRBJ1-5 and V is TRBV25-1; 8 bases map to TRBD1. The germline V gene has CDR1 MGHDK and CDR2 SYGVNS. The J segment lost 1 base and the V segment lost 9 bases, leaving 5 bases of the junction unmatched. This CDR3 comprises 14 residues. CDR3 region: CARRGQESNQPQHF. CDR3 coding DNA: TGTGCCAGACGGGGACAGGAGAGCAATCAGCCCCAGCATTTT. The variable domain in full, completed from reference TRBV25-1 and TRBJ1-5, reads EADIYQTPRYLVIGTGKKITLECSQTMGHDKMYWYQQDPGMELHLIHYSYGVNSTEKGDLSSESTVSRIRTEHFPLTLESARPSHTSQYLCARRGQESNQPQHFGDGTRLSIL.

The CDR3: CASSQDRDRGLRELFF. The CDR3, as DNA: TGCGCCAGCAGTCAGGACCGGGACAGGGGGCTCAGGGAGCTGTTTTTT. This rearrangement joins TRBV5-1 to TRBJ2-2; 12 bases fit TRBD1. Germline V lookup: CDR1 SGHRS, CDR2 YFSETQ. The CDR3 extends over 16 amino acids. The trim removed 5 bases at V and 9 bases at J, leaving 11 bases unmatched.

The chain couples TRBV25-1 to TRBJ2-2, with a possible D match to TRBD2 (6 bases). The CDR3 has 13 amino acids. Germline V gene data show CDR1 as MGHDK and CDR2 as SYGVNS. Trimming removed 1 base at V and 7 bases at J, with 7 bases between. CDR3 sequence (DNA): TGTGCCAGCAGTGAATTGGGGGGCGGGGAGCTGTTTTTT. Encoded protein: CASSELGGGELFF.

This chain's CDR3 is CSVEGGDSYEQYF. CDR3 in DNA: TGCAGCGTTGAAGGGGGCGACTCCTACGAGCAGTACTTC. V usage is TRBV29-1 and J usage is TRBJ2-7, with D possibly matching TRBD1 (5 bases). The germline V gene encodes CDR1 SQVTM and CDR2 ANQGSEA. Between the trimmed V and J ends, which lost 1 base and 0 bases, there was a span of 7 bases. CDR3 length equals 13 residues.

The V and J genes are TRBV9 and TRBJ2-3; no definite D call. The CDR3 sequence is 14 residues long. V gave up 0 bases and J gave up 9 bases, with 14 bases separating them. Germline assignment: CDR1 SGDLS and CDR2 YYNGEE. The CDR3 is CASSVEGLVRTQYF. The CDR3 coding sequence is TGTGCCAGCAGCGTAGAAGGCCTAGTAAGGACGCAGTATTTT. Complete variable domain (other parts from reference TRBV9 and TRBJ2-3): DSGVTQTPKHLITATGQRVTLRCSPRSGDLSVYWYQQSLDQGLQFLIQYYNGEERAKGNILERFSAQQFPDLHSELNLSSLELGDSALYFCASSVEGLVRTQYFGPGTRLTVL.

The rearrangement uses TRBV7-2 and TRBJ2-7, with 15 bases identical to TRBD2. V trimming: 5 bases; J trimming: 2 bases; junction bases outside the gene matches: 7. The V gene's germline CDR1 is SGHTA and CDR2 FQGNSA. The CDR3 is made up of 17 amino acids. CDR3 coding DNA: TGTGCCAGCAGCCCCGGGACTAGCGGGGGGTCCACCTACGAGCAGTACTTC. Translation: CASSPGTSGGSTYEQYF.

This clone was recorded a few times. This rearrangement joins TRBV14 to TRBJ2-3; no clear D gene. This CDR3 comprises 16 residues. Deletions cut 0 bases from V and 1 base from J, with 11 bases between. The germline CDR1 and CDR2 sequences are SGHDN and FVKESK. Written as DNA, the CDR3 is TGTGCCAGCAGCCAAGAATCGGTGGAAGGCACAGATACGCAGTATTTT. Amino acids: CASSQESVEGTDTQYF.